Presented here are 8 T cell receptor beta chains from one specimen sequenced in a study of T cell repertoires in cytomegalovirus infection. TCRdb called the reads again in MiXCR, with one record for every CDR3 protein. The profile covers a few hundred thousand distinct CDR3 sequences, with about 30% appearing a single time and approximately 13% taken by the ten largest. Sequenced input: PBMCs. The receptors were sampled from a human donor in good health (CMV status not recorded). Some clones in this sample may be carry-over from other donors' samples.

There are a few counts of this clonotype. J is TRBJ2-5 and V is TRBV5-6, with 8 nucleotides matching TRBD1. CDR1 SGHDT and CDR2 YYEEEE come from the germline V gene. The CDR3 is 13 amino acids. V lost 4 bases, J lost 5 bases, and 4 bases stayed unmatched. CDR3 sequence: CASSQDRVETQYF. In DNA, the CDR3 is TGTGCCAGCAGCCAGGACAGGGTGGAGACCCAGTACTTC.

The chain has TRBV7-9 and TRBJ1-1; tentatively, D is TRBD1 (6 bases). The CDR3 is made up of 14 amino acids. The V end was cut by 6 bases, the J end by 8 bases, with 19 bases between. Looked up from germline, CDR1 is SEHNR and CDR2 is FQNEAQ (reference sequence). The CDR3, as DNA: TGTGCCAGCAGTCGCCAGGACAGTGCCCGCGAAGCTTTCTTT. Protein sequence: CASSRQDSAREAFF.

J is TRBJ2-4 and V is TRBV29-1, with D uncertain. The germline V gene encodes CDR1 SQVTM and CDR2 ANQGSEA. The CDR3 length is 12 residues. Trimming left V 3 bases short and J 7 bases short, with 10 bases between. This CDR3 reads CSVEPSSNIQYF. The CDR3 region has the DNA TGCAGCGTTGAGCCAAGTTCGAACATTCAGTACTTC.

The genes are TRBV28 and TRBJ2-7; D is possibly TRBD2 (6 bases). The CDR3 is made up of 13 amino acids. Trimming cost V 3 bases and J 5 bases, with 11 bases left between them. Germline CDR1 is MDHEN and CDR2 is SYDVKM. The CDR3 region is CASSFPGGDEQYF. The CDR3 nucleotides are TGTGCCAGCAGTTTCCCTGGCGGGGACGAGCAGTACTTC.

This clonotype was counted between two and nine times. CDR3 residues: CAIKSSSGRDNEQFF. The CDR3, as DNA: TGTGCCATCAAATCCTCCAGCGGGAGAGACAATGAGCAGTTCTTC. This chain links TRBV10-3 with TRBJ2-1; 8 nucleotides agree with TRBD2. CDR1 is ENHRY, CDR2 SYGVKD, per germline. This CDR3 has 15 amino acids. The J segment lost 5 bases and the V segment lost 7 bases, leaving 10 bases of the junction unmatched.

This clonotype was observed a handful of times. The chain is built from TRBV28 and TRBJ1-6; 9 positions agree with TRBD1. The germline CDR1 and CDR2 sequences are MDHEN and SYDVKM. Trimming removed 6 bases from V and 10 bases from J; junction bases left unmatched: 13. The CDR3 contains 16 residues. CDR3 coding DNA: TGTGCCAGCAGGGAGACCGGGGGACAGGGACACTCACCCCTCCACTTT. Protein product: CASRETGGQGHSPLHF.

The sample holds a few counts of this clonotype. The chain joins TRBV28 to TRBJ2-1; the D is unclear. CDR1 is MDHEN, CDR2 SYDVKM, per germline. The CDR3 totals 15 residues. V was clipped by 6 bases and J by 5 bases, with 17 bases between them. As DNA, the CDR3 is TGTGCCAGCAGCCCGCCGACAATACTGAACAATGAGCAGTTCTTC. It codes for CASSPPTILNNEQFF.

The chain uses TRBV12-3 or TRBV12-4 and TRBJ1-5, with a tentative D call TRBD1 (5 bases). V dropped 6 bases and J dropped 6 bases, with 15 bases sitting between them. The CDR3 is 14 residues long. CDR3 nucleotides: TGTGCCAGCAGCCCTTCAGGGTTCCGTCAGCCCCAGCATTTT. Residues: CASSPSGFRQPQHF.